Listed here are 11 T cell receptor beta chains from one sample, sequenced in a study of blood T cell repertoires in COVID-19. The table came from immunoSEQ multiplex PCR; TCRdb's copy has only in-frame clones and leaves some out. The sample carries tens of thousands of clones, 65% to 85% recorded once. Source material: peripheral blood. Receptors were obtained from a man in his 60s with acute or convalescent COVID-19.

This clone occurred a few times. The V call is TRBV24-1, the J call TRBJ2-7; maybe TRBD2 (6 bases). Trimming removed 4 bases from V and 4 bases from J, with 22 bases in between. CDR3 size: 17 residues. The V gene's germline CDR1 is KGHDR and CDR2 SFDVKD. As DNA, the CDR3 is TGTGCCACCAGTGACTCGAGGGGACTCGGGAACCTATACGAGCAGTACTTC. Translated: CATSDSRGLGNLYEQYF.

In its sample, this clone was seen a few times. This chain joins TRBV9 and TRBJ1-2; unclear D gene. In germline, CDR1 is SGDLS, CDR2 YYNGEE. The V and J ends lost 0 bases and 7 bases respectively, with 10 bases between them. The CDR3 totals 13 residues. For the CDR3, the DNA is TGTGCCAGCAGCGTAGGCTGGGCCAGTGGCTACACCTTC. Translated: CASSVGWASGYTF.

The chain carries TRBV10-3 and TRBJ1-6; D not certain. This CDR3 is built from 15 residues. Germline V gene sequence: CDR1 ENHRY, CDR2 SYGVKD. V lost 3 bases and J lost 8, with 14 bases in between. Here the CDR3 DNA reads TGTGCCATCAGTGACCAGGTCGAGGGCTATTCACCCCTCCACTTT. Its translation: CAISDQVEGYSPLHF.

CDR3 in DNA: TGTGCCAGCAGCCCGGGGGGGGCGGAGACCCAGTACTTC. This codes for CASSPGGAETQYF. V and J are TRBV3-1 (or the pseudogene TRBV3-2) and TRBJ2-5, with 8 bases lining up with TRBD2. Trimming removed 4 bases from V and 5 bases from J; junction bases left unmatched: 3. The CDR3 is 13 amino acids. Germline V gene lookup returns CDR1 LGHDT and CDR2 YNNKEL (reference sequence).

The V gene is TRBV21-1, the J gene TRBJ1-3; the table's D gene call, TRBD1, was not cross checked with the DNA. TRBV21-1 constitutes a pseudogene. The CDR3 extends over 16 amino acids. The CDR3, as DNA: TGTGCCAGCAGCGATATTTTCCAGGGGGGAGGAAACACCATATATTTT. Translated: CASSDIFQGGGNTIYF.

The gene calls are TRBV6-2 or TRBV6-3 and TRBJ2-7; a weak D match, TRBD2 (6 bases). Germline CDR1 is MNHEY and CDR2 is SVGEGT. Trimming took off 2 bases at V and 1 base at J, with 9 bases between the two ends. The CDR3 runs 14 residues. In DNA, the CDR3 is TGTGCCAGCAGTTACGGAGGGGCATCCTACGAGCAGTACTTC. Its protein product is CASSYGGASYEQYF.

This chain joins TRBV27 and TRBJ1-2, with a possible D match to TRBD1 (6 bases). Trimming took 5 bases from V and 8 from J, leaving 18 bases between them. The germline V gene encodes CDR1 MNHEY and CDR2 SMNVEV (reference sequence). The CDR3 runs 14 residues. CDR3 nucleotide sequence: TGTGCCAGCAGTGCCCAGACAGGTCAGGAGGGCTACACCTTC. It is translated as CASSAQTGQEGYTF.

The chain links TRBV7-2 to TRBJ2-3, with 9 bases identical to TRBD2. The germline gives CDR1 SGHTA, CDR2 FQGNSA. The CDR3 has 15 residues. Trimming removed 2 bases from V and 2 bases from J; junction bases left unmatched: 2. This chain's CDR3 is CASSLSSGVTDTQYF. The CDR3 DNA follows: TGTGCCAGCAGCTTATCTAGCGGGGTCACAGATACGCAGTATTTT.

This sequence joins TRBV20-1 and TRBJ2-5, with 8 bases aligning to TRBD2. V gave up 8 bases and J gave up 6 bases; unmatched junction bases: 2. The CDR3 has 10 amino acids. The germline CDR1 and CDR2 sequences are DFQATT and SNEGSKA (reference sequence). This CDR3 reads CSSGGKTQYF. CDR3 DNA sequence: TGCAGTTCGGGGGGGAAGACCCAGTACTTC.

This chain connects TRBV6-4 to TRBJ2-5, with D unclear. V shed 0 bases and J shed 11 bases, with 7 bases lying between them. The CDR3 covers 11 residues. The germline V gene encodes CDR1 MRHNA and CDR2 SNTAGT. CDR3 bases: TGTGCCAGCAGTGACTCAGTGGCTCAGTACTTC. Encoded protein: CASSDSVAQYF.

The chain is built from TRBV11-3 and TRBJ2-7, with a weak D call TRBD1 (5 bases). Germline CDR1 reads SGHNT; CDR2 reads YENEEA. The V end lost 1 base, the J end lost 5 bases, and 12 bases lay between the germline ends. The CDR3 length is 14 residues. The CDR3 sequence: CASSLGLTADEQYF. CDR3 nucleotide sequence: TGTGCCAGCAGCTTAGGCCTGACAGCAGACGAGCAGTACTTC.